Listed here is a single T cell receptor (beta chain). Cryopreserved PBMCs yielded approximately 2 micrograms of genomic DNA for TCR beta libraries. This entry belongs to a study of cytotoxic CD8 clonotypes in ibrutinib-treated CLL. Whole-study context: Productive templates averaged about 250,000 per sample, and productive rearrangements more than 80,000.

Trimming shortened V by 7 bases and J by 3 bases, and 15 bases separated the two germline ends. This CDR3 is 14 amino acids long. Germline CDR1 SQVTM, CDR2 ANQGSEA. Only in-frame clones appear in the TCRdb table, and some are missing; sequencing was by immunoSEQ multiplex PCR. Of around 310,000 clones detected, around four fifths appear once; the ten largest clones hold 5.5% to 8%. The material was PBMCs, obtained before ibrutinib treatment. The receptor's source is a human donor with chronic lymphocytic leukemia. The chain carries TRBV29-1 and TRBJ2-2, with D possibly being TRBD1 (6 bases). The CDR3 sequence is CSAGQFPDTGELFF. CDR3 coding DNA: TGCAGCGCCGGACAGTTTCCCGACACCGGGGAGCTGTTTTTT.